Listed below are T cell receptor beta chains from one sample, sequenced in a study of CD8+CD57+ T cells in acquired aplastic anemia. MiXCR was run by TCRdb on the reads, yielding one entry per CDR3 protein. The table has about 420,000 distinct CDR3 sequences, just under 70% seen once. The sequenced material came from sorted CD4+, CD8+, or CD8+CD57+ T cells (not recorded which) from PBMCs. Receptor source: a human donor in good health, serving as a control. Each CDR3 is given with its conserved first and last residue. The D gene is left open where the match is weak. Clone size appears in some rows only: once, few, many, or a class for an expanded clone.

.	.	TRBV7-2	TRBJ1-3	CASSFTGSQRTQYTIYF	TGTGCCAGCAGCTTTACAGGATCCCAAAGGACTCAGTACACCATATATTTT
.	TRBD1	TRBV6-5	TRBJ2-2	CAISMGQGNTGELFF	TGTGCCATCAGTATGGGACAGGGAAACACCGGGGAGCTGTTTTTT
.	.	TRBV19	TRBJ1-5	CASTLDDHQPQHF	TGTGCCAGTACCTTAGACGACCATCAGCCCCAGCACTTC
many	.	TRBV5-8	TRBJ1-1	CASSLGGETEAFF	TGTGCCAGCAGCTTAGGTGGGGAGACTGAAGCTTTCTTT
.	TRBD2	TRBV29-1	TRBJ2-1	CSVEEGTSGYNEQFF	TGCAGCGTTGAAGAGGGGACTAGCGGCTACAATGAGCAGTTCTTC
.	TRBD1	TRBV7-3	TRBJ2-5	CASSSRAQGQGTQYF	TGTGCCAGCAGCTCACGAGCACAGGGGCAAGGGACCCAGTACTTC
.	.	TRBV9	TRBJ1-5	CASSLGRTFQPQDF	TGTGCCAGCAGCTTGGGGCGGACGTTTCAACCCCAGGATTTT
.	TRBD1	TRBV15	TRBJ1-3	CASSKGQASANTIYF	TGTGCCAGCAGCAAAGGACAGGCCTCTGCAAACACCATATATTTT
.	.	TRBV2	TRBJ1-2	CASSLGMKGVYGYTF	TGTGCCAGCAGTTTAGGAATGAAGGGTGTCTATGGCTACACCTTC
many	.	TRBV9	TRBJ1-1	CASSVDPGTKAFF	TGTGCCAGCAGCGTAGACCCAGGTACAAAAGCTTTCTTT
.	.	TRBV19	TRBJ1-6	CASSTGPVNSPHHF	TGTGCCAGCAGTACGGGACCAGTCAACTCGCCCCACCACTTT
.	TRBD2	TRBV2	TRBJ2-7	CASSGSSYEQYF	TGTGCCAGTAGCGGGTCCTCCTACGAGCAGTACTTC
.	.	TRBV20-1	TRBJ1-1	CSARCVNNETFF	TGCAGTGCTAGATGCGTCAACAACGAAACTTTCTTT
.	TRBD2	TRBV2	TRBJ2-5	CASSRLAGETQYF	TGTGCCAGCAGCCGGCTAGCGGGAGAGACCCAGTACTTC
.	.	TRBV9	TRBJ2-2	CASSVESNGAGGELFF	TGTGCCAGCAGCGTAGAGTCGAACGGGGCCGGCGGGGAGCTGTTTTTT
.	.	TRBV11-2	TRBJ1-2	CASSARGRIGYTF	TGTGCCAGCAGCGCTCGAGGGAGGATAGGCTACACCTTC
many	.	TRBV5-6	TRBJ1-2	CASSLQGTYGYTF	TGTGCCAGCAGCTTGCAGGGGACCTATGGCTACACCTTC
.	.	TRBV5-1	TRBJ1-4	CASSFPGPGVATNEKLFF	TGCGCCAGCAGCTTTCCGGGCCCGGGAGTAGCAACTAATGAAAAACTGTTTTTT
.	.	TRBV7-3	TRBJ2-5	CASSSDTETYTTQYF	TGTGCCAGCAGCTCCGACACCGAGACTTACACGACCCAGTACTTC
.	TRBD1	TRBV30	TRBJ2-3	CAWRAGGFTDTQYF	TGTGCCTGGAGGGCAGGGGGATTCACAGATACGCAGTATTTT
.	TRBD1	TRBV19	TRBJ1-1	CASSHQDRGTEAFF	TGTGCCAGTAGTCACCAGGACAGGGGGACTGAAGCTTTCTTT
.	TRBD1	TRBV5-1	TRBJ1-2	CASSFLGDRGLYYGYTF	TGCGCCAGCAGCTTTCTAGGGGACAGGGGCCTATATTATGGCTACACCTTC